Following are 17 T cell receptor beta chains from one sample sequenced in a study of blood T cells in healthy people across ages. Then a second PCR, running roughly 7 to 11 cycles, was carried out with a sample-barcoded 5' primer and a J-beta primer mix. TCRdb recomputed calls from the 5' RACE reads with MiXCR, one row per CDR3 protein. The data hold 1 million or so distinct CDR3 sequences, with around 45% observed a single time. The sequenced material came from blood. The receptors were sampled from a woman aged 60-75 years in good health.

This chain uses TRBV20-1 with TRBJ2-3; TRBD2 aligns across 16 bases. This CDR3 is 17 amino acids long. Germline assignment: CDR1 DFQATT and CDR2 SNEGSKA (reference sequence). The V gene end was trimmed by 6 bases and the J gene end by 1 base; junction bases not matched to a gene: 7. Here the CDR3 DNA reads TGCAGTGCCACTTCCGGGACTAGCGGGAGGGGCACAGATACGCAGTATTTT. It encodes CSATSGTSGRGTDTQYF.

The chain combines TRBV29-1 with TRBJ2-3; perhaps TRBD2 as D (5 bases). CDR1 is SQVTM, CDR2 ANQGSEA, per germline. The CDR3 runs to 14 residues. Trimming took 7 bases from V and 5 from J, leaving 19 bases between them. CDR3 protein: CSAARRAERDTQYF. The CDR3 DNA sequence: TGCAGCGCCGCCAGACGAGCGGAGAGAGATACGCAGTATTTT.

This clonotype was seen at least ten times. The rearrangement uses TRBV20-1 and TRBJ2-1, with TRBD1 matching 10 bases. The CDR3 loop spans 15 amino acids. Trimming cost V 0 bases and J 5 bases; bases outside gene matches: 4. Germline V gene sequence: CDR1 DFQATT, CDR2 SNEGSKA (reference sequence). The CDR3 coding sequence is TGCAGTGCTAGAGATCCGGGACAGGGGAACAATGAGCAGTTCTTC. Its translation is CSARDPGQGNNEQFF.

The V gene is TRBV5-1, the J gene TRBJ2-1, with 8 bases that match TRBD2. Germline V gene data show CDR1 as SGHRS and CDR2 as YFSETQ. After removal of 1 base from V and 13 bases from J, the junction contained 10 bases not matched to a gene. This CDR3 region has 14 residues. The CDR3 DNA reads as TGCGCCAGCAGCTTGTGGCGGGAGGATCAGGAACAGTTCTTC. Translated: CASSLWREDQEQFF. The full variable domain, in which reference TRBV5-1 and TRBJ2-1 provide the parts outside the CDR3, is KAGVTQTPRYLIKTRGQQVTLSCSPISGHRSVSWYQQTPGQGLQFLFEYFSETQRNKGNFPGRFSGRQFSNSRSEMNVSTLELGDSALYLCASSLWREDQEQFFGPGTRLTVL.

This clonotype was counted only a few times. The chain has TRBV9 and TRBJ2-7; a weak D match, TRBD1 (6 bases). The germline gives CDR1 SGDLS, CDR2 YYNGEE. This CDR3 is built from 12 residues. Trimming cost V 3 bases and J 7 bases, with 11 bases left between them. CDR3 protein: CASSELGTEQYF. CDR3 nucleotide sequence: TGTGCCAGCAGCGAGTTAGGGACAGAGCAGTACTTC.

V and J are TRBV10-3 and TRBJ2-5; 10 bases map to TRBD2. V trimming: 11 bases; J trimming: 4 bases; junction bases outside the gene matches: 10. Germline CDR1 reads ENHRY; CDR2 reads SYGVKD. The CDR3 is 14 amino acids. This CDR3 reads CASRASGSPETQYF. The DNA for the CDR3 is TGTGCCTCAAGGGCTAGCGGGAGTCCAGAGACCCAGTACTTC.

The chain is built from TRBV7-6 and TRBJ2-7; 8 nucleotides match TRBD2. Germline V gives CDR1 SGHVS, CDR2 FNYEAQ. The CDR3 runs 15 residues. V shed 5 bases and J 3 bases; nucleotides not matched to a gene: 9. The CDR3 sequence is CASSPDSGRVYEQYF. The CDR3 DNA reads TGTGCCAGCAGCCCAGACAGCGGGAGAGTCTACGAGCAGTACTTC.

The chain links TRBV28 to TRBJ1-4, with no clear D. The CDR3 is 14 residues long. Germline-derived CDR1 and CDR2 are MDHEN and SYDVKM. Trimming cost V 2 bases and J 8 bases, with 12 bases left between them. This CDR3 reads CASSLGSREEKLFF. Written as DNA, the CDR3 is TGTGCCAGCAGTTTAGGCAGCAGAGAGGAAAAACTGTTTTTT.

The chain is built from TRBV4-1 and TRBJ2-1; weak D call: TRBD2 (5 bases). CDR1 is MGHRA and CDR2 is YSYEKL in the germline V gene. The CDR3 covers 16 residues. Trimming stripped 4 bases from V and 5 bases from J, with 18 bases between. The CDR3 sequence: CASSPRWQRQNNEQFF. CDR3 nucleotides: TGCGCCAGCAGCCCGAGGTGGCAGCGGCAGAACAATGAGCAGTTCTTC.

V gene TRBV20-1 combines with J gene TRBJ2-2, with TRBD2 matching 9 bases. This CDR3 is 15 amino acids long. The V gene's germline CDR1 is DFQATT and CDR2 SNEGSKA (reference sequence). Trimming took 4 bases from V and 7 from J; bases not matched to a gene: 10. The CDR3 loop is CSANAASGTRGELFF. The CDR3 bases are TGCAGTGCTAATGCGGCTAGCGGGACACGCGGGGAGCTGTTTTTT.

The chain has TRBV19 and TRBJ1-1; tentatively, D is TRBD1 (5 bases). This CDR3 has 12 residues. Germline V lookup: CDR1 LNHDA, CDR2 SQIVND (reference sequence). Trimming removed 6 bases from V and 8 bases from J, with 13 bases in between. Here the CDR3 DNA reads TGTGCCAGTAGGGAGGGGTCGCAGGAAGCTTTCTTT. Residues: CASREGSQEAFF.

This clonotype was detected only a few times. This rearrangement joins TRBV7-6 to TRBJ2-3; TRBD2 matches at 10 bases. Unmatched junction bases numbered 4, after V lost 0 bases and J lost 4 bases. CDR3 size: 16 residues. The V gene's germline CDR1 is SGHVS and CDR2 FNYEAQ. CDR3 protein: CASSLAASGSPDTQYF. CDR3 sequence (DNA): TGTGCCAGCAGCTTAGCCGCTAGCGGGAGCCCAGATACGCAGTATTTT.

As regards this clonotype: An end of the junction does not agree with germline; a read error may underlie this. The chain uses TRBV18 and TRBJ2-5; TRBD1 might be the D (6 bases). The germline V gene encodes CDR1 KGHSH and CDR2 LQKENI. The CDR3 covers 13 residues. The chain's CDR3 is CASSRGNQETRYF. CDR3 coding DNA: TGTGCCAGCTCTAGGGGGAACCAAGAGACCCGGTACTTC.

V and J are TRBV6-2 or TRBV6-3 and TRBJ1-2; 11 bases map to TRBD1. The junction had 5 bases not matched to a gene; V was cut back by 0 bases and J by 2 bases. Germline CDR1 is MNHEY and CDR2 is SVGEGT. The CDR3 is made up of 17 amino acids. The CDR3 loop is CASSYSGTGGTNYGYTF. The DNA for the CDR3 is TGTGCCAGCAGTTACTCCGGGACAGGGGGGACGAACTATGGCTACACCTTC.

The rearrangement links TRBV4-1 to TRBJ1-2; perhaps TRBD1 as D (5 bases). This CDR3 contains 15 residues. The V and J ends lost 4 bases and 7 bases respectively, with 19 bases between them. Germline V gives CDR1 MGHRA, CDR2 YSYEKL. DNA for the CDR3: TGCGCCAGCAGCCCCCCGGCAGTCCCCCAGGGTGGCTACACCTTC. Its translation is CASSPPAVPQGGYTF.

The J gene is TRBJ2-3, the V gene TRBV6-5, with D hard to call. The CDR3 consists of 13 residues. V was clipped by 6 bases and J by 0 bases, with 7 bases between them. Germline assignment: CDR1 MNHEY and CDR2 SVGAGI. CDR3 nucleotide sequence: TGTGCCAGCAGGCAGGTTAGCACAGATACGCAGTATTTT. Translated, it gives CASRQVSTDTQYF.

This clonotype was seen a handful of times. The J gene is TRBJ1-2, the V gene TRBV6-1; tentatively, D is TRBD1 (6 bases). This CDR3 contains 14 residues. V was clipped by 0 bases and J by 4 bases, with 9 bases between them. Per germline, CDR1 MNHNS and CDR2 SASEGT. The CDR3 reads CASSEAPGVYGYTF. The CDR3 coding sequence is TGTGCCAGCAGTGAAGCACCAGGGGTCTATGGCTACACCTTC.